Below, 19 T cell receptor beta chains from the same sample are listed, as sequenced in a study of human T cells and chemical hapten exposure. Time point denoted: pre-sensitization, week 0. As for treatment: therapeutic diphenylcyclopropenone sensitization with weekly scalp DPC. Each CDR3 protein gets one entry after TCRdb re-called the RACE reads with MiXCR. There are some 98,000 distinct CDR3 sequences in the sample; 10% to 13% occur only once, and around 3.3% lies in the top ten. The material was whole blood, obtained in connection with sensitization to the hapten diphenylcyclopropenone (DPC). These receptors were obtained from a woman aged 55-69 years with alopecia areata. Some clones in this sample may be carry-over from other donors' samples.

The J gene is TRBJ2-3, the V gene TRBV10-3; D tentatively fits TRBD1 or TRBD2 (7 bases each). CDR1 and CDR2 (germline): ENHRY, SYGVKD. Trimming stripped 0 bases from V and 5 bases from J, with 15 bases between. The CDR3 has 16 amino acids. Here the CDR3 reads CAISESGRGRRDTQYF. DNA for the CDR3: TGTGCCATCAGTGAGTCTGGGAGGGGGCGCCGAGATACGCAGTATTTT.

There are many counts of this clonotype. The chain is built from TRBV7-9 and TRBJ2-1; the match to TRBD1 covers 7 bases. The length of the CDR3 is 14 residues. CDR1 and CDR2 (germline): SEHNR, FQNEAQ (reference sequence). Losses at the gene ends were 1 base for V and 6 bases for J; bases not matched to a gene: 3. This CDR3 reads CASSLVPGGNEQFF. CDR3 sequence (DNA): TGTGCCAGCAGCTTAGTACCAGGGGGCAATGAGCAGTTCTTC.

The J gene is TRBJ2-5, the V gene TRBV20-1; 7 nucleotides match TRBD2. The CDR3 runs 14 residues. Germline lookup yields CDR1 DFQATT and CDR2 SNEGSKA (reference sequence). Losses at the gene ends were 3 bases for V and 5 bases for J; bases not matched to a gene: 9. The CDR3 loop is CSASRGEGLETQYF. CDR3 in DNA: TGCAGTGCTAGCCGCGGGGAGGGATTGGAGACCCAGTACTTC.

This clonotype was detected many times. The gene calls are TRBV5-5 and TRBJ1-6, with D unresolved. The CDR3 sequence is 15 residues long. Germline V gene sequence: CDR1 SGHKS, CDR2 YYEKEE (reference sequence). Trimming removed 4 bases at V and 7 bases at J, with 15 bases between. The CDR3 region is CASSPAGHSNSPLHF. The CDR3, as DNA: TGTGCCAGCAGCCCGGCTGGCCATTCAAATTCACCCCTCCACTTT.

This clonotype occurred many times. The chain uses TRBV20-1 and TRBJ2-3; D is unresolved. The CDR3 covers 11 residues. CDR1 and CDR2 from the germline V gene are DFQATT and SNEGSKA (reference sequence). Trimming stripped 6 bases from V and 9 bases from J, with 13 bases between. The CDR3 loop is CSATRPPTQYF. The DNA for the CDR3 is TGCAGTGCCACCCGGCCGCCGACGCAGTATTTT.

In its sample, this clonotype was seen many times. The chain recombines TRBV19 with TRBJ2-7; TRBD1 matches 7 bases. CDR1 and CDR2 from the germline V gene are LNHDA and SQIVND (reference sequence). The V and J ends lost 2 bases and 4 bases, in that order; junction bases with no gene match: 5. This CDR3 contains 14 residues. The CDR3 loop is CASSIPGQQYEQYF. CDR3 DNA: TGTGCCAGTAGTATACCGGGACAGCAATACGAGCAGTACTTC. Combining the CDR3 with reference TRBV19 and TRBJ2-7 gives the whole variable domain DGGITQSPKYLFRKEGQNVTLSCEQNLNHDAMYWYRQDPGQGLRLIYYSQIVNDFQKGDIAEGYSVSREKKESFPLTVTSAQKNPTAFYLCASSIPGQQYEQYFGPGTRLTVT.

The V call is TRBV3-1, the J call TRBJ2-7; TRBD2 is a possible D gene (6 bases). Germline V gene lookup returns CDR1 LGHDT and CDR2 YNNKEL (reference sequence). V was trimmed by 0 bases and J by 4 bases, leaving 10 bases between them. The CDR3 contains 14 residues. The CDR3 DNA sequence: TGTGCCAGCAGCCAAGAAGGGACTTTATACGAGCAGTACTTC. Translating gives CASSQEGTLYEQYF.

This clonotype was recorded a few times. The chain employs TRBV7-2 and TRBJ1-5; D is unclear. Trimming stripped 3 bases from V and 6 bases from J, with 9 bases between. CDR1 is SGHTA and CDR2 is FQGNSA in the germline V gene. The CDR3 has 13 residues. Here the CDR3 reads CASSLGRSQPQHF. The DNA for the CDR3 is TGTGCCAGCAGCTTGGGGAGGAGTCAGCCCCAGCATTTT.

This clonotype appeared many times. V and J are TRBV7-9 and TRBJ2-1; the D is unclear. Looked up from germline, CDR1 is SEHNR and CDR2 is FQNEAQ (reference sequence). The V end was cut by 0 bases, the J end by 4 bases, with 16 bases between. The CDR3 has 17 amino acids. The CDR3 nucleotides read TGTGCCAGCAGCTTAGCTTCCCATACGGGTAGTTACAATGAGCAGTTCTTC. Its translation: CASSLASHTGSYNEQFF.

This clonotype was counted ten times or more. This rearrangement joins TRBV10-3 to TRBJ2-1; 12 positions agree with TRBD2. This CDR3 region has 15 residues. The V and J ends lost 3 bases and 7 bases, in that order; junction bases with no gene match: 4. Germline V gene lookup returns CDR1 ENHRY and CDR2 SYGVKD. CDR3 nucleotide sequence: TGTGCCATCAGTGACGGACTAGCGGGGCTAAATGAGCAGTTCTTC. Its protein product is CAISDGLAGLNEQFF.

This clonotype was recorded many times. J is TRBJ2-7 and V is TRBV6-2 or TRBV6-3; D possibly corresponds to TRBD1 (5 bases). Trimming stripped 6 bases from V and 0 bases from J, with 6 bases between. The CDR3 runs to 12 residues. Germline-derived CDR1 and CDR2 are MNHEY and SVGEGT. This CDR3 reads CASSDSSYEQYF. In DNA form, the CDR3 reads TGTGCCAGCAGCGACAGCTCCTACGAGCAGTACTTC.

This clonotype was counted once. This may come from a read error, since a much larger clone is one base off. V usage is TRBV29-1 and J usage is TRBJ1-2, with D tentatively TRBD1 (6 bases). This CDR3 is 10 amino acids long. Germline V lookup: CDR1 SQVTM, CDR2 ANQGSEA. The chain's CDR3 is CNVGPRDIRF. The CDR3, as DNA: TGCAACGTTGGACCGCGGGACATTCGCTTC.

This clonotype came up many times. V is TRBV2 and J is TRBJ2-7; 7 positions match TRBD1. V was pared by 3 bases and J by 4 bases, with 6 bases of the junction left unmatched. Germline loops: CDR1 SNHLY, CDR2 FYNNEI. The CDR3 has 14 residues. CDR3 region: CASSDQGVRYEQYF. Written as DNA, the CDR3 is TGTGCCAGCAGTGACCAGGGGGTACGTTACGAGCAGTACTTC.

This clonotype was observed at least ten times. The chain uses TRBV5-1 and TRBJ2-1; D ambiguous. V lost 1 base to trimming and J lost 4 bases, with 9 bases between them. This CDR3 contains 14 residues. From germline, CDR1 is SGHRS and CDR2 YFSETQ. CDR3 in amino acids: CASSLLAAYNEQFF. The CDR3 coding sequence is TGCGCCAGCAGCTTGCTGGCGGCGTACAATGAGCAGTTCTTC. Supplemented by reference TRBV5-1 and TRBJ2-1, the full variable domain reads KAGVTQTPRYLIKTRGQQVTLSCSPISGHRSVSWYQQTPGQGLQFLFEYFSETQRNKGNFPGRFSGRQFSNSRSEMNVSTLELGDSALYLCASSLLAAYNEQFFGPGTRLTVL.

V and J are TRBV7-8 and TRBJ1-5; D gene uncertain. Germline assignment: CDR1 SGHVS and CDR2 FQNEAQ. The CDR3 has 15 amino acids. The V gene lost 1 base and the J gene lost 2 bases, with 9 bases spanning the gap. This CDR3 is CASSLGQAGNQPQHF. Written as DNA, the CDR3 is TGTGCCAGCAGCTTAGGACAAGCGGGCAATCAGCCCCAGCATTTT.

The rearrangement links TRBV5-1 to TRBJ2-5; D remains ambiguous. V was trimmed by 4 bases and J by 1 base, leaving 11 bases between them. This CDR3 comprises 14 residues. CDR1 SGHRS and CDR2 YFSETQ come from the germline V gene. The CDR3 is CASSKAQSQETQYF. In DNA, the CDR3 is TGCGCCAGCAGCAAAGCACAAAGCCAAGAGACCCAGTACTTC.

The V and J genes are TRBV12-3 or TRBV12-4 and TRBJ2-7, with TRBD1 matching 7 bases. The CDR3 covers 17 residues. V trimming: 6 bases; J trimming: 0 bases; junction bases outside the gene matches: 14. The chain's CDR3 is CASRAALGQTDSYEQYF. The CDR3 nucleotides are TGTGCCAGCAGAGCCGCCCTGGGACAGACCGACTCCTACGAGCAGTACTTC.

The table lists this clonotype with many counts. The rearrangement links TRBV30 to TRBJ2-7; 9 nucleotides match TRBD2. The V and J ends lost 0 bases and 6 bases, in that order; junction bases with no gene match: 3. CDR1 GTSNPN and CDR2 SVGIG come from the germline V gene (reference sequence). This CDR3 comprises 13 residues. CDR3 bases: TGTGCCTGGAGTGTAGTACTAGCGGGCGAGCAGTACTTC. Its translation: CAWSVVLAGEQYF.

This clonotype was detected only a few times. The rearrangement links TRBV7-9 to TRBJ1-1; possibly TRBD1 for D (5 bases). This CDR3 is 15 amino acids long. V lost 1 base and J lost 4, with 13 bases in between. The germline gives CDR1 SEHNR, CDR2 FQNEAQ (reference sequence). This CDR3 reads CASSLVVGLSTEAFF. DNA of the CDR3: TGTGCCAGCAGCTTAGTGGTGGGGCTGAGCACTGAAGCTTTCTTT.